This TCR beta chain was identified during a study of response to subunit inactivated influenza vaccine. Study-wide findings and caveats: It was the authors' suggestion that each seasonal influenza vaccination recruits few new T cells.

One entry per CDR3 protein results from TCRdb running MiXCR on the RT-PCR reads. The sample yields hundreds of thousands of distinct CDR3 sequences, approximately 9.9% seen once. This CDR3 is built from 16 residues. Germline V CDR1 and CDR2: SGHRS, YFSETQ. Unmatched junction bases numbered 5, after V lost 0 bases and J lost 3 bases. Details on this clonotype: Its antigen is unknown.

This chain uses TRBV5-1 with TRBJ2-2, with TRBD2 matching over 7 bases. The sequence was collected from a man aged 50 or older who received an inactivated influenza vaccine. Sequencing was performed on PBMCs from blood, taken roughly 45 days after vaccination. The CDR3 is CASSLVAGDYTGELFF. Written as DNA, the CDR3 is TGCGCCAGCAGCTTGGTGGCGGGAGACTACACCGGGGAGCTGTTTTTT.